This T cell receptor (beta chain) was captured in a study of blood T cell repertoires in COVID-19. The germline V gene encodes CDR1 SNHLY and CDR2 FYNNEI. The CDR3 is 14 residues long. V lost 3 bases, J lost 10 bases, and 9 bases stayed unmatched. The repertoire was sequenced with immunoSEQ multiplex PCR; TCRdb's copy has only in-frame clones and lacks some. The table lists around 280,000 clones, approximately 88% of them singletons. What was sequenced was PBMCs or T cells enriched from blood (not recorded which). V gene TRBV2 combines with J gene TRBJ1-2, with 9 bases matching TRBD1. This clonotype was sampled from a woman aged 40 to 50 who had recovered from COVID-19. CDR3 region: CASSERWDRADYTF. The DNA for the CDR3 is TGTGCCAGCAGTGAGAGGTGGGACAGGGCTGACTACACCTTC.